This section outlines one T cell receptor (beta chain) sequence together with its context. Its binding antigen is unknown. Based on the germline V gene (reference sequence), the CDR1 and CDR2 sequences are MNHEY and SMNVEV. The CDR3 covers 15 residues, taking in both the cysteine and the phenylalanine. Only CDR3 DNA remains: 45 bases, in frame from the first base. The junction shows trimming of 4 bases on V and 0 bases on J, plus 7 bases between the germline ends. This entry belongs to a study of cytomegalovirus exposure and HLA in healthy donors (dated by TCRdb to about 2017). Some background on the complete study: An earlier analysis of 587 of the donors reported about 280 Gb of sequence data and 117 million unique TCR beta sequences obtained from around 190 million T cells. In a later genetic analysis, genome-wide SNP genotypes for about three fifths of the roughly 670 donors were used, and that subset was treated as a discovery cohort. Roughly 300 gigabases of sequencing data and around 80 million unique TCR sequences made up an early release that covered approximately 620 HLA-typed donors. In an earlier analysis of 587 of the donors, high-throughput TCR beta sequencing was used to judge whether each TCR beta V gene segment behaved as functional or pseudogenic. The study used immunosequencing to profile the T cell repertoires of some 600 subjects and linked those repertoires to cytomegalovirus serostatus. In a later analysis, previously published TCR beta repertoires from 666 donors were re-analyzed and high-resolution HLA genotyping was added so that TCR occurrence patterns could be studied. Rather than drawing on any new phenotypic data, the later analysis identified candidate immune exposures from TCR beta sequences and the way those sequences occurred across donors. Besides the first cohort of around 670 subjects, a separate validation cohort made up of roughly 120 different subjects was used. A handful of DR-DQ haplotypes were handled as single units for association and clustering because linkage in the cohort was strong. The genetic ancestry cluster associated with self-reported Caucasian donors included about four fifths of the roughly 410 genotyped donors. Donor age, sex, ethnicity and CMV serostatus were compiled alongside the repertoire data. HLA typing covered class I and class II loci at four-digit resolution. Among approximately 370 genotyped donors of the cohort, an average of roughly 230,000 unique TCR beta nucleotide sequences was sequenced per donor, of which 15% to 20% were non-productive. Typing coverage varied by locus: roughly 629-640 donors for A, B, C, DRB1 and DQB1; approximately 560 for DQA1; some 610 for DPA1; 450 to 480 for DPB1. The study aimed to test whether signatures of past pathogen exposure could be identified by cataloging public T cell receptors. Every discovery cohort repertoire had been produced on one sequencing platform. High-throughput TCR immunosequencing, statistical association of individual TCRs with disease status, and machine learning were combined to predict cytomegalovirus infection status.

Libraries were prepared through the immunoSEQ multiplex PCR assay. For the multiplex PCR, a mixture combining 60 forward primers for TCR Vbeta segments and 13 reverse primers for TCR Jbeta segments was used. Amplification of the CDR3 region of rearranged TCR beta genes was performed with a multiplex PCR assay on genomic DNA. The amplified TCR beta libraries were sequenced on the Illumina HiSeq System as 87-base-pair reads. The paper's data handling went like this. A later analysis counted tens of millions of unique TCR beta chains across the 500 to 850 repertoires, and 10 million to 11 million of these chains were shared by at least two donors. A nearest-neighbor algorithm error-corrected the raw reads and collapsed the reads into unique sequences, merging closely related sequences to remove PCR and sequencing errors. CDR3 sequences were aligned to IMGT reference sequences to assign V, D and J gene segments. Each retained sequence needed at least a six-nucleotide match to both a V gene segment and a J gene segment. A rearrangement was called productive if the CDR3 had no stop codons and remained in frame with V and J, and every other rearrangement was called non-productive. CDR3 was defined by IMGT convention, running from the second conserved V-encoded cysteine to the conserved J-encoded phenylalanine. In an earlier analysis of 550 to 650 of the donors, sequences lacking an unambiguous match to a single V gene segment were excluded. In an earlier analysis of several hundred of the donors, V segments were called functional above 56.7% productive rearrangements and were called segregating when the between-donor standard deviation exceeded 5%. To diagnose cytomegalovirus status from the catalog of TCR beta chain sequences, a statistical classification framework was built. A later analysis assigned V and J genes by comparing TCR nucleotide sequences with IMGT/GENE-DB human TR gene sequences. The TCRdist pipeline was used in a later analysis to assign CDR3 sequences and most-parsimonious VDJ recombination scenarios. In a later analysis, each TCR beta chain was defined by its CDR3 amino acid sequence together with its V-gene family, and reads without a unique V-gene family were excluded. As a way to deal with suspected cross-contamination and a sequencing artifact, a later analysis dropped under 600 nucleotide sequences that were highly shared and had low generation probability. In a later analysis, a clonal expansion index was calculated for each public chain from normalized within-repertoire ranks of inferred template counts. A later analysis computed generation probabilities with a VDJ recombination model fitted to out-of-frame rearrangements, and checked the results against IGoR. A later analysis scored TCR-TCR, TCR-HLA and TCR-CMV co-occurrence with hypergeometric tests, applying a repertoire-size bias correction to TCR pairs. False discovery rates were estimated in a later analysis by permuting HLA or CMV assignments 20 times. In a later analysis, co-occurring TCRs were grouped using DBSCAN, and TCRdist sequence similarity was added for clustering within HLA-allele-positive subsets. Co-occurrence clustering excluded repertoires with fewer than 30,000 or more than 120,000 public chains, plus five with anomalous nucleotide sharing. TCRdb stores this immuneACCESS table with in-frame sequences only. Part of the clones is absent; in the studies checked, under half of the shortfall reflects unresolved V genes, and no reason is known for the rest. D and trimming come from the DNA, and the V and J calls and clone size come from that table. The table for this sample records 100,000 to 150,000 clones. The top ten constitute under 3.5% of the sample.

In total, about 650 healthy bone marrow donors made up the cohort. At the time of sampling, every cohort member was nominally healthy, though immune exposures that went unrecorded were likely present. The donor was CMV seronegative and was included in the group of about 350 seronegative cohort members. Each donor provided a peripheral blood sample, and peripheral blood mononuclear cells were used for TCR beta sequencing. Genomic DNA was extracted from the blood cell samples with the Qiagen DNeasy Blood Extraction Kit. On the study overall, not on this receptor specifically: The only immune exposure information available for the cohort was CMV serostatus. Most CMV-associated TCR beta chains appeared to be HLA-restricted in a later analysis, and the HLA associations seemed to be driven largely by CMV exposure. According to a later genetic analysis, donors in an Asian-associated ancestry cluster had fewer N-insertions in productive TCRs than the approximately 700-donor mean. A few of the identified cytomegalovirus-associated TCR beta chains were confirmed in vitro to be specific for cytomegalovirus antigens. An association between a missense DCLRE1C variant and V-gene and J-gene trimming of TCR beta chains was found in a later genetic analysis and replicated in an independent cohort. The classifier was reported to diagnose cytomegalovirus status with high specificity and sensitivity in both the original cohort and the validation cohort. When HLA alleles, especially DR and DQ, strongly co-occurred, attributing TCR associations to individual alleles was difficult. Because HLA typing was unavailable for some donors at each locus, only the typed subset was used in association tests. Linkage disequilibrium might explain the correlated functional status among segregating V segments, but an unknown experimental factor could not be excluded. A further reported finding was that TCR beta sequences accurately predicted the HLA-A and HLA-B alleles for most subjects in the first cohort. Presence/absence analyses assumed roughly uniform sequencing depth across donors, an assumption that may not hold. Across donors, most TCR sequences were observed very rarely, whereas some public TCRs were present in many individuals. In an earlier analysis of around 600 of the donors, most TCR beta V segments appeared in productive rearrangements about 87% or about 30% of the time, broadly matching IMGT annotations. A later analysis reported that several top co-occurrence clusters appeared linked to parvovirus B19, influenza, CMV and Epstein-Barr virus. In a later analysis, the rate of TCR association differed among HLA loci, with DRB1 alleles having the most associated TCRs and HLA-C alleles having the fewest. In a later analysis, HLA-associated TCR beta chains were found to be more clonally expanded and to have lower generation probabilities than equally common non-associated chains. A cluster of highly shared sequence variants was judged likely to be a technical artifact of the sequencing pipeline. The cohort was sequenced for TCR beta chains only, and without alpha or paired-chain data the features that could be detected were limited. In the study, about 150 TCR beta chains were listed as associated with cytomegalovirus. The authors suggested that the approach could potentially be extended to other disease states and immunological phenotypes. Because counts were too low, seventeen rarely observed V segments, including chromosome 9 orphons, were left out of the earlier analysis of roughly 600 of the donors. In a later analysis, 16,951 TCR beta sequences were associated with specific HLA alleles at a false discovery rate of 0.05. Because the 87-base-pair reads could not distinguish some IMGT-functional V segments, including TRBV6-2 and TRBV6-3, those segments were excluded.

Source material: PBMCs. The source is a man aged 30 to 45 in good health and CMV-seronegative. The rearranged segments are TRBV27 and TRBJ1-6; the D gene cannot be resolved reliably. DNA sequence: TGTGCCAGCAGTTACCGGAGCTCCTATAATTCACCCCTCCACTTT. This is translated as CASSYRSSYNSPLHF.